This TCR beta chain stems from a study of cytomegalovirus exposure and HLA in healthy donors. Germline CDR1 SQVTM, CDR2 ANQGSEA. The CDR3 is 13 residues long. The V end was cut by 4 bases, the J end by 7 bases, with 16 bases between. Primers: 60 Vbeta forward and 13 Jbeta reverse. Sequencing used immunoSEQ multiplex PCR; TCRdb keeps in-frame clones, though not all of them. The table records around 150,000 clones, 76% of them present only once. This TCR was recovered from a male donor in good health and CMV-seronegative. Sequences were obtained from PBMCs. The rearrangement joins TRBV29-1 to TRBJ1-1, with D tentatively TRBD1 (6 bases). The CDR3 region is CSVGGGRALEAFF. Here the CDR3 DNA reads TGCAGCGTTGGGGGGGGCAGGGCTCTTGAAGCTTTCTTT.